The entry below describes one TCR beta chain. Its antigen is still unknown. There are no base qualities to consult, and no much larger clone falls within one base. The record originates from a study of T cell responses to AZD1222 COVID-19 vaccine (dated by TCRdb to the early 2020s). For the wider study: TCR sequencing covered roughly 230 trial participants: 207 given two doses of AZD1222 and 26 given two doses of MenACWY control vaccine. Trial participants were enrolled into age subgroups of 18-55, 56-69 and 70-plus years, which contained roughly 140, 27 and 60 TCR-sequenced participants, respectively. Summary of the overall study and its limitations: Nearly half of unique spike-specific TCRs reportedly recognized epitopes outside regions mutated in the B.1.351 and B.1.1.7 variants. Only a handful of AZD1222 recipients were SARS-CoV-2 seropositive at baseline, limiting conclusions about previously exposed vaccinees. In the small 56-69-year group, the increase in depth fell short of significance, most likely because of low power. After two AZD1222 doses, spike-specific TCR breadth and depth were significantly higher than at day 0 and than in MenACWY recipients. Most participants were white British and females outnumbered males, and the authors suggested that clonal diversity may have been underestimated. The vaccine-associated CD4 TCRs covered the entire spike protein, and the dominant responses fell in regions 160-218 and 743-854. Because no day 14 peak-response samples were available, the repertoires could be characterized only after the peak T cell response.

Cut back by 6 bases and 6 bases, the V and J ends lie 27 bases apart. There are 17 amino acids in the CDR3, from cysteine to phenylalanine inclusive. Only the CDR3 portion is preserved as DNA: 51 bases, with reading frame beginning at the first base. Taken from the germline V gene (reference sequence), the CDR1 and CDR2 loops are MNHEY and SMNVEV. The CDR3 regions of human TCRbeta chains were analyzed by immunosequencing. The authors' pipeline ran thus. TCRs in the repertoires were matched against a reference library of SARS-CoV-2-specific TCRs that had been generated with the MIRA antigen-specificity platform. Breadth was defined as the fraction of unique TCRs that were SARS-CoV-2-associated, and depth was defined as the fraction of total T cells that were SARS-CoV-2-associated. Using the MIRA data, each spike-specific TCR was mapped to the spike region that the TCR reacts to and placed in a CD4 or CD8 class. Log10-transformed breadth and depth values were compared by one-way ANOVA with Sidak's multiple comparisons tests. TCRdb's version of the immuneACCESS table is confined to in-frame rearrangements and falls short of the full clone set. An unresolved V gene accounts for under half of the shortfall where checked; the remainder is of unknown origin. V, J and clone size are taken as reported in that table, and D and trimming were inferred from the DNA itself. Here the sample has about 48,000 clones; 65% to 90% occur a single time. Approximately 7% of the sample goes to the ten largest clones.

The time point label of this sample denotes: about 28 days (+/-7) after the second vaccine dose. AZD1222 recipients with second doses at about 4 weeks or about 12 weeks were pooled, because spike-specific TCR depth and breadth did not differ between schedules. Vaccinee samples came from UK trials COV001 and COV002, including a single-blind randomized controlled phase 2/3 trial of AZD1222 (ChAdOx1 nCoV-19) in healthy adults. For TCRbeta chain sequencing, PBMC samples were collected from trial participants at day 0 and at day 28 after the second dose. The receptor comes from an adult who received the AZD1222 COVID-19 vaccine. This sequence uses TRBV27 and TRBJ2-7; possibly the D gene is TRBD2, per 5 matching bases. The sample here was peripheral blood, taken 28 days after the second AZD1222 dose. The CDR3 here reads CASSPGVQTSGRIEQYF. The sequence in DNA is TGTGCCAGCAGCCCCGGGGTCCAAACTTCAGGCCGTATCGAGCAGTACTTC.